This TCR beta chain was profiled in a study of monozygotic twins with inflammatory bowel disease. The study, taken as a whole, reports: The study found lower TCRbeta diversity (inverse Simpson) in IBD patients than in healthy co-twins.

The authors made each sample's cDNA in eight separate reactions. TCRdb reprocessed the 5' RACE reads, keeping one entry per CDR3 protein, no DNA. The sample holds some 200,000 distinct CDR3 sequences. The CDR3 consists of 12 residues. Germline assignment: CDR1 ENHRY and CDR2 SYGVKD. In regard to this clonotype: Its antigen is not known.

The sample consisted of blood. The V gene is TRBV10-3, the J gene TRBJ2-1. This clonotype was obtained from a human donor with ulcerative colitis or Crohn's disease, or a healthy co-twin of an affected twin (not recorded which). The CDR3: CAIANSYNEQFF.